Sequencing of this T cell receptor (beta chain) was carried out in a study of naive and memory T cell subsets. The study, taken as a whole, reports: Findings for naive and memory subsets could not be checked against ground truth. Over 85% of naive TCR sequences appeared only once after error correction, unlike memory subsets.

After the first PCR, alpha and beta chain libraries were processed separately. Four subsets defined by CD45RA and CD27 were sorted after CD3, CD4, CD8 and live/dead staining. A few counts support this clonotype. Its target is unknown. Two oligonucleotides, mixed equimolar, formed the beta constant-region primer covering TRBC1 and TRBC2. The ligated cDNA underwent four PCR rounds using SP2 and nested alpha and beta constant-region primers. TCRdb reprocessed the UMI-ligation and nested PCR reads with MiXCR, giving one entry per CDR3 protein. The sample holds 30,000 to 40,000 distinct CDR3 sequences, approximately 18% seen once. The TCR comes from a human donor in good health. The sample taken for sequencing was effector memory CD4+ T cells from blood. Subset denoted: effector memory, CD45RA- CD27-.

This CDR3 is CASSPTFWTQEHTDTQYF. The CDR3 bases are TGTGCCAGCAGCCCGACCTTTTGGACACAAGAGCACACAGATACGCAGTATTTT. This chain uses TRBV11-2 with TRBJ2-3; D is perhaps TRBD1 (5 bases). The CDR3 contains 18 residues. Germline CDR1 reads SGHAT; CDR2 reads FQNNGV. V dropped 5 bases and J dropped 2 bases, with 23 bases sitting between them.